This entry lists 26 T cell receptor beta chains sequenced from one sample in a study of T cells in Graves' hyperthyroidism and ophthalmopathy. Template material for amplifying TCR beta CDR3 regions consisted of RNA transcripts. The TCR CDR3 was amplified in a first-round RT-PCR using the HTBI primer set. TCRdb re-called the multiplex PCR reads through MiXCR, storing one row per CDR3 protein. The sample has under 550,000 distinct CDR3 sequences; approximately 14% are singletons. Sequencing was done on a sample of blood. The source of these receptors is a woman aged 18-29 years with Graves' hyperthyroidism.

The chain couples TRBV20-1 to TRBJ1-1; D unclear. This CDR3 comprises 12 residues. Trimming shortened V by 7 bases and J by 4 bases, and 13 bases separated the two germline ends. Per germline, CDR1 DFQATT and CDR2 SNEGSKA (reference sequence). The CDR3 region is CSGGEEGTEAFF. DNA for the CDR3: TGCAGTGGCGGTGAGGAGGGCACTGAAGCTTTCTTT.

This clonotype was observed many times. This chain uses TRBV10-2 with TRBJ2-7, with D possibly being TRBD1 (5 bases). V shed 5 bases and J shed 1 base, with 9 bases lying between them. Germline assignment: CDR1 WSHSY and CDR2 SAAADI. The CDR3 covers 13 residues. The CDR3 bases are TGCGCCAGCAGTAAACCAGGGTCCTACGAGCAGTACTTC. This encodes CASSKPGSYEQYF.

This clonotype has at least ten counts. The chain employs TRBV2 and TRBJ2-7; a weak D match, TRBD2 (6 bases). The CDR3 has 10 residues. Trimming cost V 7 bases and J 6 bases, with 7 bases left between them. Per the germline V gene, CDR1 is SNHLY and CDR2 is FYNNEI. The CDR3 DNA reads TGTGCCAGCATGGGAGGCGAGCAGTACTTC. Translated, it gives CASMGGEQYF.

This chain joins TRBV7-2 and TRBJ2-3, with unresolved D. CDR3 size: 13 residues. The germline V gene has CDR1 SGHTA and CDR2 FQGNSA. The CDR3 loop is CVSRKASSDTQYF. The CDR3 coding sequence is TGTGTTAGCAGAAAAGCTAGTTCAGATACGCAGTATTTT.

At least ten counts were recorded for this clonotype. The chain has TRBV27 and TRBJ2-3, with D unclear. The CDR3 has 13 amino acids. Trimming stripped 8 bases from V and 3 bases from J, with 12 bases between. Germline V lookup: CDR1 MNHEY, CDR2 SMNVEV (reference sequence). The CDR3 loop is CASLDSRTDTQYF. The CDR3 DNA is TGTGCCAGCTTAGATAGCAGGACAGATACGCAGTATTTT.

The rearrangement joins TRBV15 to TRBJ1-6, with D hard to call. Trimming took off 6 bases at V and 3 bases at J, with 9 bases between the two ends. The length of the CDR3 is 14 residues. Germline CDR1 reads LNHNV; CDR2 reads YYDKDF (reference sequence). The DNA for the CDR3 is TGTGCCACCAGGTGGGAGAACTATAATTCACCCCTCCACTTT. This codes for CATRWENYNSPLHF.

In its sample, this clonotype was seen many times. The chain combines TRBV7-2 with TRBJ2-3, with no clear D. Looked up from germline, CDR1 is SGHTA and CDR2 is FQGNSA. The CDR3 loop spans 14 amino acids. V dropped 1 base and J dropped 5 bases, with 10 bases sitting between them. CDR3 sequence (DNA): TGTGCCAGCAGCTTAGTGGGCAGACAAGATACGCAGTATTTT. It yields the protein CASSLVGRQDTQYF.

This clonotype occurred many times. The chain joins TRBV3-1 to TRBJ1-1; weak D call: TRBD1 (6 bases). CDR1 is LGHDT and CDR2 is YNNKEL in the germline V gene (reference sequence). Deletions cut 0 bases from V and 4 bases from J, with 12 bases between. The CDR3 contains 15 residues. The CDR3 reads CASSQEWGRSTEAFF. CDR3 nucleotide sequence: TGTGCCAGCAGCCAAGAGTGGGGGCGAAGCACTGAAGCTTTCTTT.

V gene TRBV6-2 or TRBV6-3 combines with J gene TRBJ2-2; D uncertain. Trimming removed 0 bases at V and 2 bases at J, with 4 bases between. This CDR3 spans 14 amino acids. The germline V gene has CDR1 MNHEY and CDR2 SVGEGT. CDR3 in DNA: TGTGCCAGCAGTTACTCGTTCAACACCGGGGAGCTGTTTTTT. It codes for CASSYSFNTGELFF.

This clonotype was seen ten or more times. V and J are TRBV14 and TRBJ1-2, with TRBD1 matching over 7 bases. The CDR3 contains 15 residues. The V gene's germline CDR1 is SGHDN and CDR2 FVKESK. V trimming: 4 bases; J trimming: 8 bases; junction bases outside the gene matches: 13. The CDR3, as DNA: TGTGCCAGCAGCCCCCTCGGGACAGTTAGTTGGGGCTACACCTTC. This codes for CASSPLGTVSWGYTF.

The V gene is TRBV4-3, the J gene TRBJ2-1; D uncertain. Trimming took off 0 bases at V and 5 bases at J, with 8 bases between the two ends. The CDR3 sequence is 14 residues long. Per germline, CDR1 LGHNA and CDR2 YSLEER. For the CDR3, the DNA is TGCGCCAGCAGCCAAGATGGTCCTCACAATGAGCAGTTCTTC. It translates to CASSQDGPHNEQFF.

V is TRBV5-5 and J is TRBJ2-2; D ambiguous. Germline V gives CDR1 SGHKS, CDR2 YYEKEE (reference sequence). This CDR3 has 13 residues. V was clipped by 2 bases and J by 5 bases, with 7 bases between them. CDR3 loop: CASSLKLTGELFF. CDR3 DNA: TGTGCCAGCAGCTTAAAGTTGACCGGGGAGCTGTTTTTT.

This clonotype was seen many times. The chain has TRBV30 and TRBJ1-1; D gene uncertain. The CDR3 runs 12 residues. V was shortened by 1 base and J by 11 bases, with 14 bases between the two germline ends. The germline V gene encodes CDR1 GTSNPN and CDR2 SVGIG (reference sequence). This chain's CDR3 is CAWSEIGKTAFF. Written as DNA, the CDR3 is TGTGCCTGGAGTGAAATAGGAAAGACGGCTTTCTTT.

The CDR3, as DNA: TGCAGCGGTCGGACAGGGGGGAACACTGAAGCTTTCTTT. Encoded protein: CSGRTGGNTEAFF. The chain has TRBV29-1 and TRBJ1-1, with 10 bases matching TRBD1. Germline trimming cut 7 bases from V and 1 base from J; bases unmatched to any gene: 3. This CDR3 region has 13 residues. The germline gives CDR1 SQVTM, CDR2 ANQGSEA.

Worth noting for this clonotype: A much larger clone is a single base away; this may be a read error. The chain uses TRBV5-1 and TRBJ2-1, with D unresolved. CDR1 and CDR2 from the germline V gene are SGHRS and YFSETQ. The CDR3 loop spans 12 amino acids. V lost 4 bases and J lost 3, with 5 bases in between. DNA for the CDR3: TGCGCCAGCAGCGAACTCTACAATGAGCAGTTCTTC. Its protein is CASSELYNEQFF. Full variable domain (rest looked up from reference TRBV5-1 and TRBJ2-1): KAGVTQTPRYLIKTRGQQVTLSCSPISGHRSVSWYQQTPGQGLQFLFEYFSETQRNKGNFPGRFSGRQFSNSRSEMNVSTLELGDSALYLCASSELYNEQFFGPGTRLTVL.

This clonotype was observed many times. The chain couples TRBV28 to TRBJ2-3, with 10 bases matching TRBD2. V lost 5 bases and J lost 2; bases outside the gene matches: 7. CDR3 length: 16 amino acids. The germline V gene has CDR1 MDHEN and CDR2 SYDVKM. This CDR3 reads CASSLQREGPTDTQYF. The DNA for the CDR3 is TGTGCCAGCAGTCTCCAGCGGGAGGGCCCCACAGATACGCAGTATTTT.

At least ten counts were recorded for this clonotype. The chain links TRBV3-1 to TRBJ2-2, with D possibly matching TRBD1 (6 bases). V lost 5 bases to trimming and J lost 1 base, with 11 bases between them. From germline, CDR1 is LGHDT and CDR2 YNNKEL (reference sequence). This CDR3 region has 15 residues. CDR3 in amino acids: CASSWGRGNTGELFF. CDR3 sequence (DNA): TGTGCCAGCAGCTGGGGGCGCGGGAACACCGGGGAGCTGTTTTTT.

This clonotype was recorded many times. The genes are TRBV12-3 or TRBV12-4 and TRBJ1-2, with TRBD1 identical over 10 bases. J gave up 8 bases and V 4 bases, and 7 bases lay outside the gene matches. This CDR3 comprises 14 residues. The DNA for the CDR3 is TGTGCCAGCAGTTCCCGGGACAGGGGATACGGCTACACCTTC. It encodes CASSSRDRGYGYTF.

This clonotype was seen many times. The chain employs TRBV3-1 and TRBJ2-1, with D possibly TRBD1 on 6 matching bases. The CDR3 runs 15 residues. V lost 2 bases and J 7 bases, leaving 15 bases between the germline ends. Germline-derived CDR1 and CDR2 are LGHDT and YNNKEL (reference sequence). The CDR3 protein is CASSQRRPQGNEQFF. The CDR3 nucleotides read TGTGCCAGCAGCCAAAGACGGCCCCAGGGGAATGAGCAGTTCTTC.

In this sample, this clonotype turned up a few times. The chain recombines TRBV27 with TRBJ1-2; a weak D match, TRBD1 (6 bases). This CDR3 region has 12 residues. V dropped 5 bases and J dropped 6 bases, with 10 bases sitting between them. The germline V gene encodes CDR1 MNHEY and CDR2 SMNVEV (reference sequence). CDR3 in amino acids: CASSDKGDGYTF. The CDR3 region has the DNA TGTGCCAGCAGTGATAAGGGGGATGGCTACACCTTC.

V is TRBV7-2 and J is TRBJ2-3, with D unresolved. The CDR3 is made up of 15 amino acids. The germline V and J ends were trimmed by 5 bases and 2 bases, with 14 bases remaining between them. Germline values: CDR1 SGHTA, CDR2 FQGNSA. The CDR3 protein is CASSDWITLTDTQYF. The CDR3 nucleotides read TGTGCCAGCAGCGACTGGATCACACTCACAGATACGCAGTATTTT.

This clonotype was counted at least ten times. The chain recombines TRBV11-2 with TRBJ1-2; D is undetermined. The length of the CDR3 is 15 residues. Germline CDR1 SGHAT, CDR2 FQNNGV. The V end lost 5 bases, the J end lost 0 bases, and 13 bases lay between the germline ends. CDR3 loop: CASSTRISSNYGYTF. As DNA, the CDR3 is TGTGCCAGCAGCACAAGGATATCCTCTAACTATGGCTACACCTTC.

This clonotype was recorded many times. Here the CDR3 DNA reads TGTGCCAGCAGTAAAAGGACGGGAGAAATGAACACTGAAGCTTTCTTT. It codes for CASSKRTGEMNTEAFF. This chain links TRBV6-2 or TRBV6-3 with TRBJ1-1; D unclear. The germline V and J ends were trimmed by 5 bases and 0 bases, with 16 bases remaining between them. The CDR3 runs 16 residues. Germline CDR1 reads MNHEY; CDR2 reads SVGEGT.

This chain connects TRBV6-1 to TRBJ1-5, with TRBD1 identical over 10 bases. J was trimmed by 0 bases and V by 5 bases; bases with no gene match: 10. This CDR3 is 18 amino acids long. Per germline, CDR1 MNHNS and CDR2 SASEGT. The chain's CDR3 is CASSTGTGEEPSNQPQHF. CDR3 sequence (DNA): TGTGCCAGCAGTACCGGGACAGGGGAGGAACCTAGCAATCAGCCCCAGCATTTT.

The chain's CDR3 is CSARTSGQETQYF. Here the CDR3 DNA reads TGCAGTGCCAGGACTAGCGGGCAAGAGACCCAGTACTTC. The genes are TRBV20-1 and TRBJ2-5; 11 nucleotides match TRBD2. V lost 6 bases, J lost 2 bases, and 2 bases stayed unmatched. The CDR3 contains 13 residues. Germline CDR1 is DFQATT and CDR2 is SNEGSKA (reference sequence).

This clonotype was seen at least ten times. V and J are TRBV7-9 and TRBJ2-7; TRBD1 agrees at 8 bases. Germline assignment: CDR1 SEHNR and CDR2 FQNEAQ (reference sequence). The CDR3 is 15 amino acids. Unmatched junction bases numbered 5, after V lost 4 bases and J lost 0 bases. The CDR3 is CASSSDRASSYEQYF. The DNA of the CDR3 is TGTGCCAGCAGCTCGGACAGGGCTAGCTCCTACGAGCAGTACTTC.